Listed here are 30 T cell receptor beta chains from one sample, sequenced in a study of T cells in Graves' hyperthyroidism and ophthalmopathy. Regions amplified from RNA transcripts were the TCR beta CDR3 regions. The HTBI primer set served for first-round RT-PCR of the TCR CDR3. TCRdb reprocessed the multiplex PCR reads via MiXCR and lists one record per CDR3 protein. Of more than 500,000 distinct CDR3 sequences in the sample, about 16% were seen once. Material: blood. The receptors derive from a young woman with Graves' ophthalmopathy.

Note on this clonotype: A read error may account for a junction end that differs from germline. The chain uses TRBV7-9 and TRBJ2-7; D is unclear. Germline V gives CDR1 SEHNR, CDR2 FQNEAQ (reference sequence). The CDR3 totals 13 residues. In DNA form, the CDR3 reads TGTGCCAGCACCTTAGAGGTCGGCTACGAGCAGTACTTC. Translating gives CASTLEVGYEQYF.

This clonotype was seen a handful of times. The chain recombines TRBV24-1 with TRBJ2-7; D is undetermined. The germline gives CDR1 KGHDR, CDR2 SFDVKD. The CDR3 contains 14 residues. The ends were cut back, 4 bases at V and 2 bases at J, with 11 bases in the middle. As DNA, the CDR3 is TGTGCCACCAGTGACGGGTCCCATACCTACGAGCAGTACTTC. Its protein is CATSDGSHTYEQYF.

This clonotype showed up many times. The chain links TRBV2 to TRBJ2-3; D is unclear. V lost 10 bases and J 1 base, leaving 9 bases between the germline ends. The germline CDR1 and CDR2 sequences are SNHLY and FYNNEI. The CDR3 extends over 12 amino acids. CDR3 region: CATGLGTDTQYF. The CDR3 bases are TGTGCCACCGGTTTGGGCACAGATACGCAGTATTTT.

With respect to this clonotype: A read error is possible here, since a much larger clone lies one base away. The chain has TRBV7-2 and TRBJ2-2; possible D gene TRBD2, 5 bases. The CDR3 loop spans 16 amino acids. The V gene lost 0 bases and the J gene lost 2 bases, with 10 bases spanning the gap. Germline V gene lookup returns CDR1 SGHTA and CDR2 FQGNSA. CDR3 bases: TGTGCCAGCAGCTTAGCCGGCGGGTATAACACCGGGGAGCTGTTTTTT. This translates into CASSLAGGYNTGELFF.

The sample holds many counts of this clonotype. This chain links TRBV7-9 with TRBJ2-7, with D perhaps given as TRBD1 or TRBD2 (6 bases each). Trimming left V 3 bases short and J 7 bases short, with 13 bases between. The CDR3 is 13 amino acids. Germline assignment: CDR1 SEHNR and CDR2 FQNEAQ (reference sequence). CDR3 DNA: TGTGCCAGCAGCTTGGGGGGCCCGGGAGAGCAGTACTTC. Amino acid sequence: CASSLGGPGEQYF.

This clonotype came up many times. The rearrangement uses TRBV12-3 or TRBV12-4 and TRBJ1-2; 9 nucleotides match TRBD1. Trimming took 5 bases from V and 3 from J; bases not matched to a gene: 16. This CDR3 has 18 residues. The CDR3 region is CASSPSVQQGASDYGYTF. The CDR3 nucleotides are TGTGCCAGCAGTCCCAGCGTCCAACAGGGGGCATCAGACTATGGCTACACCTTC.

A remark on this clonotype: No conserved phenylalanine or tryptophan ends this CDR3, so it is likely a read error. CDR3 amino acids: CASSYSADGNYGYTS. CDR3 DNA: TGTGCCAGCAGTTACTCGGCCGACGGTAACTATGGCTACACCTCC. The gene calls are TRBV6-5 and TRBJ1-2; D ambiguous. The CDR3 has 15 amino acids. Germline lookup yields CDR1 MNHEY and CDR2 SVGAGI. Trimming cost V 0 bases and J 1 base, with 9 bases left between them.

This chain connects TRBV7-2 to TRBJ2-3; TRBD1 might be the D (5 bases). The length of the CDR3 is 13 residues. The germline gives CDR1 SGHTA, CDR2 FQGNSA. Deletions cut 4 bases from V and 11 bases from J, with 16 bases between. As DNA, the CDR3 is TGTGCCAGCAGCTCCCCGGTTACGGACATGCAGTATTTT. Protein: CASSSPVTDMQYF.

The chain has TRBV18 and TRBJ2-5, with a possible D match to TRBD1 (5 bases). Germline-derived CDR1 and CDR2 are KGHSH and LQKENI. This CDR3 is built from 14 residues. Trimming cost V 3 bases and J 5 bases, with 13 bases left between them. CDR3 region: CASSPSQGGETQYF. CDR3 sequence (DNA): TGTGCCAGCTCACCCTCTCAGGGCGGTGAGACCCAGTACTTC. The variable domain in full, completed from reference TRBV18 and TRBJ2-5, reads NAGVMQNPRHLVRRRGQEARLRCSPMKGHSHVYWYRQLPEEGLKFMVYLQKENIIDESGMPKERFSAEFPKEGPSILRIQQVVRGDSAAYFCASSPSQGGETQYFGPGTRLLVL.

As regards this clonotype: Since a much larger clone is just one base distant, this may be a read error. V gene TRBV18 combines with J gene TRBJ2-7; either TRBD1 or TRBD2 may fit D (5 bases each). The germline gives CDR1 KGHSH, CDR2 LQKENI. The CDR3 has 16 residues. The CDR3 region is CTSSPPGPSFSYEQYF. The CDR3 DNA reads as TGTACCAGCTCACCACCGGGACCCTCCTTCTCCTACGAGCAGTACTTC.

This chain uses TRBV11-2 with TRBJ2-1; D tentatively fits TRBD1 or TRBD2 (5 bases each). The CDR3 consists of 17 residues. Germline loops: CDR1 SGHAT, CDR2 FQNNGV. V shed 5 bases and J shed 9 bases, with 26 bases lying between them. In nucleotides, the CDR3 is TGTGCCAGCAGCCTTCTCATGGTCGGAGTAGTAGGGACTGAGCAGTTCTTC. This translates into CASSLLMVGVVGTEQFF.

This clonotype has more than one count but fewer than ten. This could be a read error, since a much larger clone is one nucleotide away. The V gene is TRBV7-2, the J gene TRBJ2-7, with 9 bases identical to TRBD2. Germline V gives CDR1 SGHTA, CDR2 FQGNSA. The CDR3 totals 16 residues. V gave up 1 base and J gave up 2 bases; unmatched junction bases: 6. The CDR3: CASSLDAGGPPYEQYF. The CDR3 DNA sequence: TGTGCCAGCAGCTTAGATGCGGGAGGGCCCCCCTACGAGCAGTACTTC.

This clonotype appeared a few times. V gene TRBV12-3 or TRBV12-4 combines with J gene TRBJ2-1; D may be TRBD2 (5 bases). Trimming stripped 2 bases from V and 4 bases from J, with 12 bases between. The CDR3 extends over 15 amino acids. DNA for the CDR3: TGTGCCAGCAGTTTAAGTCGGGATTCATACAATGAGCAGTTCTTC. It translates to CASSLSRDSYNEQFF.

This clonotype has a handful of counts. The chain recombines TRBV3-1 with TRBJ1-1, with a possible D match to TRBD1 (5 bases). The CDR3 covers 20 residues. V was shortened by 0 bases and J by 4 bases, with 27 bases between the two germline ends. Germline-derived CDR1 and CDR2 are LGHDT and YNNKEL (reference sequence). The CDR3 protein is CASSQDRFLAGLKFGTEAFF. DNA of the CDR3: TGTGCCAGCAGCCAAGATCGGTTTTTGGCAGGGCTTAAGTTCGGCACTGAAGCTTTCTTT.

The V and J genes are TRBV5-1 and TRBJ2-7, with a weak D call TRBD2 (6 bases). V was cut by 4 bases and J by 0 bases, with 23 bases left in between. This CDR3 comprises 18 residues. Per the germline V gene, CDR1 is SGHRS and CDR2 is YFSETQ. The CDR3 DNA is TGCGCCAGCAGCCGCCATCCTTTAGGAGGGGAGCTCTCCTACGAGCAGTACTTC. Translated: CASSRHPLGGELSYEQYF.

This clonotype occurred many times. The V call is TRBV20-1, the J call TRBJ1-2; tentatively, D is TRBD1 (6 bases). Germline V gene data show CDR1 as DFQATT and CDR2 as SNEGSKA (reference sequence). This CDR3 is 15 amino acids long. Deletions cut 0 bases from V and 4 bases from J, with 15 bases between. The DNA for the CDR3 is TGCAGTGCTAGAGACTTAACAGGGAATCCCTATGGCTACACCTTC. It yields the protein CSARDLTGNPYGYTF.

The table lists this clonotype with many counts. The V and J genes are TRBV3-2 and TRBJ2-1; the D call TRBD2 from the table was never checked on the DNA. TRBV3-2 is listed as a pseudogene. The CDR3 has 13 amino acids. The DNA of the CDR3 is TGTGCCAGCAGCCCCCGGGAGGGCGGTGAGCAGTTCTTC. Translated: CASSPREGGEQFF.

This chain joins TRBV7-6 and TRBJ2-5, with 8 bases fitting TRBD1. V lost 6 bases and J lost 5; bases outside the gene matches: 8. Germline CDR1 and CDR2: SGHVS and FNYEAQ. The CDR3 spans 14 residues. The CDR3 nucleotides are TGTGCCAGCAGTGGCCGGGACAGGCGGGAGACCCAGTACTTC. Translating it yields CASSGRDRRETQYF.

The chain is built from TRBV5-1 and TRBJ2-1; 9 bases fit TRBD2. CDR1 is SGHRS and CDR2 is YFSETQ in the germline V gene. The CDR3 is 15 amino acids. V dropped 1 base and J dropped 8; count of bases not matched to a gene: 7. The CDR3: CASSLRVAGVYEQFF. The DNA of the CDR3 is TGCGCCAGCAGCTTGAGGGTAGCGGGAGTCTATGAGCAGTTCTTC. The entire variable domain, with the rest obtained from reference TRBV5-1 and TRBJ2-1, is as follows: KAGVTQTPRYLIKTRGQQVTLSCSPISGHRSVSWYQQTPGQGLQFLFEYFSETQRNKGNFPGRFSGRQFSNSRSEMNVSTLELGDSALYLCASSLRVAGVYEQFFGPGTRLTVL.

The sample holds many counts of this clonotype. J is TRBJ2-5 and V is TRBV30, with 7 positions matching TRBD2. V lost 4 bases to trimming and J lost 5 bases; unmatched junction nucleotides: 16. In germline, CDR1 is GTSNPN, CDR2 SVGIG (reference sequence). This CDR3 spans 16 amino acids. In nucleotides, the CDR3 is TGTGCCTGGAAGCGCGGGAGTGGTCGCATCCGGGAGACCCAGTACTTC. It encodes CAWKRGSGRIRETQYF.

The chain combines TRBV4-3 with TRBJ2-4; no definite D call. The ends were cut back, 0 bases at V and 7 bases at J, with 16 bases in the middle. Germline loops: CDR1 LGHNA, CDR2 YSLEER. The CDR3 runs 16 residues. CDR3 sequence reads: CASSQDRLTSGNIQYF. The CDR3 DNA follows: TGCGCCAGCAGCCAAGATAGACTCACCTCGGGTAACATTCAGTACTTC.

At least ten counts were recorded for this clonotype. The gene calls are TRBV3-1 and TRBJ2-1, with TRBD1 identical over 8 bases. Per germline, CDR1 LGHDT and CDR2 YNNKEL (reference sequence). The CDR3 loop spans 19 amino acids. V was pared by 1 base and J by 0 bases, with 11 bases of the junction left unmatched. CDR3 residues: CASSQAGRGRVHSYNEQFF. In DNA, the CDR3 is TGTGCCAGCAGCCAAGCCGGCAGGGGGCGTGTACACTCCTACAATGAGCAGTTCTTC.

At least ten counts were recorded for this clonotype. This sequence joins TRBV7-2 and TRBJ2-7; D perhaps matches TRBD2 (5 bases). The V gene lost 3 bases and the J gene lost 2 bases, with 11 bases spanning the gap. CDR1 is SGHTA and CDR2 is FQGNSA in the germline V gene. The CDR3 is 14 residues long. The CDR3 coding sequence is TGTGCCAGCAGCTTGAGGGAATTTACCTACGAGCAGTACTTC. Protein: CASSLREFTYEQYF.

This clonotype appeared once. A read error may explain this, as a much larger clone is one base away. V and J are TRBV7-9 and TRBJ2-3; TRBD1 might be the D (7 bases). V lost 3 bases, J lost 4 bases, and 23 bases lay in between. The CDR3 length is 18 residues. The V gene's germline CDR1 is SEHNR and CDR2 FQNEAQ (reference sequence). The DNA of the CDR3 is TGTGCCAGCAGCTTTCCGGCGGGACAGTGGAGAGGCGCAGATACGCAGTATTTT. Its translation is CASSFPAGQWRGADTQYF. The whole variable domain, remainder taken from reference TRBV7-9 and TRBJ2-3, is DTGVSQNPRHKITKRGQNVTFRCDPISEHNRLYWYRQTLGQGPEFLTYFQNEAQLEKSRLLSDRFSAERPKGSFSTLEIQRTEQGDSAMYLCASSFPAGQWRGADTQYFGPGTRLTVL.

This clonotype has at least ten counts. This sequence joins TRBV7-9 and TRBJ2-5; no firm D call. V lost 4 bases, J lost 1 base, and 10 bases lay in between. Germline CDR1 is SEHNR and CDR2 is FQNEAQ (reference sequence). This CDR3 comprises 14 residues. Here the CDR3 DNA reads TGTGCCAGCAGCTGGGTCCCCCCCCAAGAGACCCAGTACTTC. Translated: CASSWVPPQETQYF.

The chain's CDR3 is CSARDALGQSQSYGYTF. In nucleotides, the CDR3 is TGCAGTGCTAGAGATGCCCTGGGACAGAGCCAAAGCTATGGCTACACCTTC. V and J are TRBV20-1 and TRBJ1-2; 7 bases match TRBD1. CDR3 length equals 17 residues. Trimming took 0 bases from V and 4 from J; bases not matched to a gene: 14. CDR1 and CDR2 from the germline V gene are DFQATT and SNEGSKA (reference sequence).

Many counts were recorded for this clonotype. V and J are TRBV20-1 and TRBJ2-5; 7 bases map to TRBD2. Germline loops: CDR1 DFQATT, CDR2 SNEGSKA (reference sequence). With 1 base clipped from V and 4 bases from J, the junction kept 0 bases outside the gene matches. The CDR3 is made up of 12 amino acids. The CDR3 coding sequence is TGCAGTGCTAGAGCTAGCGGAGAGACCCAGTACTTC. Translation: CSARASGETQYF.

V usage is TRBV18 and J usage is TRBJ2-7, with 7 bases that match TRBD1. The germline CDR1 and CDR2 sequences are KGHSH and LQKENI. Trimming took 3 bases from V and 0 from J; bases not matched to a gene: 8. CDR3 size: 16 residues. The CDR3 reads CASSPYMGQSSYEQYF. CDR3 DNA sequence: TGTGCCAGCTCACCTTATATGGGACAGAGCTCCTACGAGCAGTACTTC. Together with reference TRBV18 and TRBJ2-7, the CDR3 gives the full variable domain: NAGVMQNPRHLVRRRGQEARLRCSPMKGHSHVYWYRQLPEEGLKFMVYLQKENIIDESGMPKERFSAEFPKEGPSILRIQQVVRGDSAAYFCASSPYMGQSSYEQYFGPGTRLTVT.

V and J are TRBV5-6 and TRBJ2-3, with 12 bases aligning to TRBD2. CDR3 length: 17 amino acids. Germline V lookup: CDR1 SGHDT, CDR2 YYEEEE. With V trimmed by 4 bases and J by 4 bases, 10 bases remained unmatched. CDR3 residues: CASSINGLAGSADTQYF. In nucleotides, the CDR3 is TGTGCCAGCAGCATAAACGGACTAGCGGGATCAGCAGATACGCAGTATTTT.

Many counts were recorded for this clonotype. V and J are TRBV28 and TRBJ2-5, with 9 bases matching TRBD2. After removal of 8 bases from V and 1 base from J, the junction contained 11 bases not matched to a gene. In germline, CDR1 is MDHEN, CDR2 SYDVKM. The CDR3 length is 16 residues. The CDR3 spells CASSTGSSGIQETQYF. CDR3 bases: TGTGCCAGCTCTACGGGGTCTAGCGGGATCCAAGAGACCCAGTACTTC.